The sequence of this TCR beta chain was determined in a study of T cells in Graves' hyperthyroidism and ophthalmopathy. It was RNA transcripts that yielded the amplified TCR beta CDR3 regions. TCR CDR3 regions were first amplified by RT-PCR with HTBI primers. TCRdb passed the multiplex PCR reads through MiXCR, listing each CDR3 protein once. The sample contains 450,000 to 700,000 distinct CDR3 sequences, around 42% of which appear only once. Exclusion of patients followed from uncontrolled infection, other autoimmune disease, pregnancy or lactation. The CDR3 loop spans 11 amino acids. The germline gives CDR1 MGHRA, CDR2 YSYEKL. Trimming removed 1 base at V and 5 bases at J, with 2 bases between. This clonotype has at least ten counts.

The sample comprised peripheral blood or thyroid tissue (not recorded which). The chain carries TRBV4-1 and TRBJ1-1, with unresolved D. The clonotype comes from an adult woman with Graves' disease, either hyperthyroidism or ophthalmopathy (not recorded which). The CDR3: CASSQGTEAFF. CDR3 DNA: TGCGCCAGCAGCCAAGGGACTGAAGCTTTCTTT.